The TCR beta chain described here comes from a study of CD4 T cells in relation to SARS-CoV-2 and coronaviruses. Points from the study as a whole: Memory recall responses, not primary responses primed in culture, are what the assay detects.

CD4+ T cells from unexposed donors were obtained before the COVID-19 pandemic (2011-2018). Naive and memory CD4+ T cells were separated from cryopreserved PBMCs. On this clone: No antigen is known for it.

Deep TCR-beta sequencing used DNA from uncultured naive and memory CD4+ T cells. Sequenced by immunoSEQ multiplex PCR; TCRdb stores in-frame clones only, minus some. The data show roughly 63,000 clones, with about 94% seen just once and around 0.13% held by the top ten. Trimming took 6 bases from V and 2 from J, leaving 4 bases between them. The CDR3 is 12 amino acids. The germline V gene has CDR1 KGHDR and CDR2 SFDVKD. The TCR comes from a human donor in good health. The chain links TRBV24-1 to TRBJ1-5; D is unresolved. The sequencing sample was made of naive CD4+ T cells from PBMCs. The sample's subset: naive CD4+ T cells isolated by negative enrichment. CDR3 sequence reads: CATSWGNQPQHF. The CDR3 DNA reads TGTGCCACCAGTTGGGGCAATCAGCCCCAGCATTTT.